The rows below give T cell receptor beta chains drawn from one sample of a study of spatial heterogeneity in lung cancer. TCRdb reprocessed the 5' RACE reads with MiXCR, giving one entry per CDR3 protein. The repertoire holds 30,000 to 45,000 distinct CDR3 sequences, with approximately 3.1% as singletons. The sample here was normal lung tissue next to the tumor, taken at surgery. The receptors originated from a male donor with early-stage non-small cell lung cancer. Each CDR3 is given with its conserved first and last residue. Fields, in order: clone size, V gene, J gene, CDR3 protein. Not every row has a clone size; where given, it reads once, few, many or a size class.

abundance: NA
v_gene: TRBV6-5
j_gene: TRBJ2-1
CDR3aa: CASSDRYEQFF

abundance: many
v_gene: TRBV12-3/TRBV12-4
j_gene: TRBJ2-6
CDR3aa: CASSWGTSGTSGANVLTF

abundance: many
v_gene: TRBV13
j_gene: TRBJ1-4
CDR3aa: CASSSLERNEKLFF

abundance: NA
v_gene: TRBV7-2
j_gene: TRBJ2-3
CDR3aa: CASSTYFGGTDTQYF

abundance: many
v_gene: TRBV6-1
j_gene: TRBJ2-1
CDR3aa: CASSVDRGSYNEQFF

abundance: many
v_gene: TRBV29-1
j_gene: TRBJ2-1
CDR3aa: CSVVGSSYNEQFF

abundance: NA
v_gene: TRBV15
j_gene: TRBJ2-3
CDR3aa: CATSRDRFGGTSTDTQYF

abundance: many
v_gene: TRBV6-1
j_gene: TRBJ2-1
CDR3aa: CASSEGPPNEQFF

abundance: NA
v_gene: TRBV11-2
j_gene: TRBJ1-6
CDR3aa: CASSHFWDNSPLHF

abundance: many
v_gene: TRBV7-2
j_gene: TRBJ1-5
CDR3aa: CASSLEGSQPQHF

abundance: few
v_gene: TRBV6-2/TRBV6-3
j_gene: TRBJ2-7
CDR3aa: CASSSTNAYEQYF

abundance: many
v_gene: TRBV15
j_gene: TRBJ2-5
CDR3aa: CATSRDFGDGGETQYF

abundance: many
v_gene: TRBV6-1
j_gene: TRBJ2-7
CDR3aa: CASSGTSGGYEQYF

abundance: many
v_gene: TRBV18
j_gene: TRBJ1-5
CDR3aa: CASSPQDTDNQPQHF